This entry describes one T cell receptor (beta chain). The record originates from a study of identifying expanded T cells in peripheral blood. CDR1 and CDR2 from the germline V gene are LGHNA and YSLEER. V dropped 5 bases and J dropped 1; count of bases not matched to a gene: 8. The CDR3 contains 16 residues. No infections or other immune events were documented during collection. The method was immunoSEQ multiplex PCR; TCRdb's version includes in-frame clones alone and lacks a portion of them. The data show 130,000 or so clones, with around 84% seen just once and approximately 3% held by the top ten. The source material was blood. This sequence joins TRBV4-3 and TRBJ2-1, with 7 bases aligning to TRBD1. This sequence was found in a person between 18 and 69 years old in good health. CDR3 sequence: CASSKQGVLSYNEQFF. Here the CDR3 DNA reads TGCGCCAGCAGCAAGCAGGGGGTATTGTCCTACAATGAGCAGTTCTTC.